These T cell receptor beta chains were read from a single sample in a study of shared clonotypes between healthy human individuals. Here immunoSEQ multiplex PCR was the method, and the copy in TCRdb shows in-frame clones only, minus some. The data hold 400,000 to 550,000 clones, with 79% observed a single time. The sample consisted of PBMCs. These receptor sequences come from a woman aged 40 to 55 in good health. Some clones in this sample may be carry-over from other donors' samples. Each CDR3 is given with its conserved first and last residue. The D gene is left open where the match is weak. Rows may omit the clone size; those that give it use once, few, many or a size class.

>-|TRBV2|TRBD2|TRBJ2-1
CASSELAGGASHEQFF
TGTGCCAGCAGTGAACTAGCGGGAGGGGCCTCGCATGAGCAGTTCTTC
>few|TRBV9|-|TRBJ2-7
CASSVRWEQNEQYF
TGTGCCAGCAGCGTAAGGTGGGAGCAGAACGAGCAGTACTTC
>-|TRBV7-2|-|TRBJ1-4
CASSQSGGANEKLFF
TGTGCCAGCAGCCAATCGGGGGGGGCTAATGAAAAACTGTTTTTT
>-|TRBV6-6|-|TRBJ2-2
CASSSDRNTGELFF
TGTGCCAGCAGTTCGGACAGGAACACCGGGGAGCTGTTTTTT
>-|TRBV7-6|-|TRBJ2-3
CASSLAGYTDTQYF
TGTGCCAGCAGCTTAGCTGGGTACACAGATACGCAGTATTTT
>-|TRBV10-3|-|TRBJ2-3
CAISAASDTQYF
TGTGCCATCAGTGCTGCCTCAGATACGCAGTATTTT
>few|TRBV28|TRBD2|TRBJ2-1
CASTLTSGNTLHEQFF
TGTGCCAGCACCCTGACTAGCGGGAATACGTTGCATGAGCAGTTCTTC
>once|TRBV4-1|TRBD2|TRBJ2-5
CASSQAAGGPRKTQYF
TGCGCCAGCAGCCAAGCAGCGGGAGGGCCTAGAAAGACCCAGTACTTC
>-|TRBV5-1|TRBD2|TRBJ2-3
CASSPGLAVTDTQYF
TGCGCCAGCAGCCCGGGACTAGCGGTCACAGATACGCAGTATTTT
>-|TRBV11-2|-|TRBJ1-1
CASSLREAEAFF
TGTGCCAGCAGCTTAAGGGAGGCTGAAGCTTTCTTT
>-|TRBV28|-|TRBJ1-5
CASRTGTIPLPQHF
TGTGCCAGCAGGACCGGGACAATCCCGCTGCCCCAGCATTTT
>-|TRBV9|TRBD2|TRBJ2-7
CASSPTGLAGGRSYEQYF
TGTGCCAGCAGCCCTACGGGACTAGCGGGGGGTCGCTCCTACGAGCAGTACTTC
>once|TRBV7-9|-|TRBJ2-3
CASSRGSGGSTDTQYF
TGTGCCAGCAGCCGTGGCTCCGGGGGTAGCACAGATACGCAGTATTTT
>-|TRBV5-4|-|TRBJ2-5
CASSLGAVSETQYF
TGTGCCAGCAGCTTGGGTGCGGTATCAGAGACCCAGTACTTC
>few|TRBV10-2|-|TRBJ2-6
CASSENSGANVLTF
TGCGCCAGCAGTGAGAACTCTGGGGCCAACGTCCTGACTTTC
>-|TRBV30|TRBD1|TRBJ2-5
CAWSRGQGGETQYF
TGTGCCTGGAGCCGGGGACAGGGCGGGGAGACCCAGTACTTC
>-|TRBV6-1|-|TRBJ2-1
CASKYSSYNEQFF
TGTGCCAGCAAGTACAGCTCCTACAATGAGCAGTTCTTC
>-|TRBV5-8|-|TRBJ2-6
CASYRAGFNSGANVLTF
TGTGCCTCTTACCGGGCAGGGTTTAACTCTGGGGCCAACGTCCTGACTTTC
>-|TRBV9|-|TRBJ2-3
CASSVVPDTDTQYF
TGTGCCAGCAGCGTAGTCCCAGATACAGATACGCAGTATTTT
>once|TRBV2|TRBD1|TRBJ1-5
CASSEYRQGGYQPQHF
TGTGCCAGCAGTGAATATAGACAGGGAGGTTATCAGCCCCAGCATTTT
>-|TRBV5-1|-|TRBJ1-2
CASDCPVRKTYGYTF
TGCGCCAGCGACTGCCCGGTTCGAAAGACCTATGGCTACACCTTC
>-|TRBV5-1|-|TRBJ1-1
CASSLRDELEAFF
TGCGCCAGCAGCTTGAGGGACGAGCTTGAAGCTTTCTTT